What follows describes a single T cell receptor (beta chain). The antigen is undetermined. CDR1 is SGHVS and CDR2 is FNYEAQ in the germline V gene. V gave up 4 bases and J gave up 14 bases, with 15 bases separating them. CDR3 length: 12 residues. The source of the sample is a study of breast tumors, draining lymph nodes, adjacent tissues. Points from the study as a whole: Compared with lymph nodes, tumors were less diverse; compared with nontumor tissue, more.

TCRdb re-called the multiplex PCR reads through MiXCR, storing one row per CDR3 protein. The sample yields 20,000 or so distinct CDR3 sequences, about 61% seen once. This TCR came from a female donor with breast cancer. Some clones in this sample may be carry-over from other donors' samples. Sequenced: tumor-adjacent breast tissue. This chain links TRBV7-6 with TRBJ2-1; D uncertain. CDR3 loop: CASSSPVGSEFF. CDR3 nucleotides: TGTGCCAGCAGCTCGCCCGTGGGGTCGGAGTTCTTC.